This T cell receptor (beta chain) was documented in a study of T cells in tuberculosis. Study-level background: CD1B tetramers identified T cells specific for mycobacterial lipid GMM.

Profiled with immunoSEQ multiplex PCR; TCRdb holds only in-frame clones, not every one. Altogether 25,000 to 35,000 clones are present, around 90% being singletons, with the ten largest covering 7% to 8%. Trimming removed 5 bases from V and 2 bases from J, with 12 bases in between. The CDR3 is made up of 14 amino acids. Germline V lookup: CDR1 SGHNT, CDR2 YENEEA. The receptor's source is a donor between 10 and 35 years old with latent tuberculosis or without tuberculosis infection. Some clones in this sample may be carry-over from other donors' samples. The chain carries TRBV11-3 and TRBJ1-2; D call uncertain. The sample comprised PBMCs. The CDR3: CASSPIGLNYGYTF. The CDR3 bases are TGTGCCAGCAGCCCTATAGGACTAAACTATGGCTACACCTTC.